The TCR beta chain described here comes from a study of CD4 T cells in relation to SARS-CoV-2 and coronaviruses. Study summary: The HLA restriction of the shared crossreactive spike epitopes was mapped. Findings and caveats of the study: Samples before the pandemic and after infection were not matched within any donor. According to naive versus memory sequencing, detected responses are memory recall, not newly primed.

Before the COVID-19 pandemic, during about 2011-2019, CD4+ T cells were taken from unexposed donors. Uncultured naive and memory CD4+ T cells supplied DNA for deep TCR-beta sequencing. Repertoires were generated with immunoSEQ multiplex PCR, while TCRdb's copy carries only in-frame clones and drops some. The sample has around 62,000 clones, about 95% seen once; the top ten hold roughly 0.14%. The CDR3 runs 11 residues. The ends were cut back, 6 bases at V and 8 bases at J, with 12 bases in the middle. The V gene's germline CDR1 is DFQATT and CDR2 SNEGSKA (reference sequence). With respect to this clone: What it binds is not known.

This chain uses TRBV20-1 with TRBJ2-3, with a tentative D call TRBD2 (5 bases). The clonotype comes from a human donor in good health. Sequencing was carried out using naive CD4+ T cells from PBMCs. The subset was: naive CD4+ T cells isolated by negative enrichment. The CDR3 loop is CSAGSAGTQYF. CDR3 sequence (DNA): TGCAGTGCAGGGAGCGCTGGTACGCAGTATTTT.